Shown below are 27 T cell receptor beta chains from a single sample sequenced in a study of blood T cell repertoires in COVID-19. Profiled with immunoSEQ multiplex PCR; TCRdb holds only in-frame clones, not every one. The repertoire holds 110,000 to 150,000 clones, with 81% as singletons. Input material: peripheral blood. The origin of the receptors is a human donor in a cohort sampled during active COVID-19.

This chain links TRBV6-2 or TRBV6-3 with TRBJ1-2; D is perhaps TRBD1 (5 bases). The V gene's germline CDR1 is MNHEY and CDR2 SVGEGT. The CDR3 extends over 15 amino acids. V gave up 6 bases and J gave up 6 bases, with 20 bases separating them. The CDR3 DNA follows: TGTGCCAGCAGCCGGCCGAGACAGAATACCCATGGCTACACCTTC. This translates into CASSRPRQNTHGYTF.

V and J are TRBV28 and TRBJ1-1; D not certain. The CDR3 consists of 15 residues. V was trimmed by 5 bases and J by 0 bases, leaving 13 bases between them. The germline CDR1 and CDR2 sequences are MDHEN and SYDVKM. The CDR3 DNA sequence: TGTGCCAGCAGTGCGACTCGATCCATGAACACTGAAGCTTTCTTT. Residues: CASSATRSMNTEAFF.

This clone occurred once. The V and J genes are TRBV28 and TRBJ2-3; D is unresolved. This CDR3 region has 13 residues. Germline V gene data show CDR1 as MDHEN and CDR2 as SYDVKM. Trimming shortened V by 7 bases and J by 1 base, and 9 bases separated the two germline ends. The CDR3 nucleotides read TGTGCCAGCACGTCAGGTGGCACAGATACGCAGTATTTT. It is translated as CASTSGGTDTQYF.

This clone has more than one count but fewer than ten. V and J are TRBV11-2 and TRBJ2-5; TRBD2 might be the D (6 bases). Germline V gene data show CDR1 as SGHAT and CDR2 as FQNNGV. This CDR3 comprises 14 residues. V lost 1 base and J lost 4, with 10 bases in between. Here the CDR3 reads CASSLGVGGETQYF. The CDR3 DNA sequence: TGTGCCAGCAGCTTAGGAGTGGGAGGAGAGACCCAGTACTTC.

The rearrangement joins TRBV6-5 to TRBJ2-4; D remains ambiguous. Germline assignment: CDR1 MNHEY and CDR2 SVGAGI. The V end lost 7 bases, the J end lost 0 bases, and 10 bases lay between the germline ends. The CDR3 extends over 14 amino acids. The CDR3 DNA sequence: TGTGCCAGCAAGGCGACACTAGCCAAAAACATTCAGTACTTC. This gives the protein CASKATLAKNIQYF.

This chain uses TRBV15 with TRBJ2-5; the match to TRBD2 covers 7 bases. Germline assignment: CDR1 LNHNV and CDR2 YYDKDF (reference sequence). This CDR3 has 15 amino acids. The J segment lost 0 bases and the V segment lost 4 bases, leaving 5 bases of the junction unmatched. The CDR3 region has the DNA TGTGCCACCAGCAACTTACTAGCGTACCAAGAGACCCAGTACTTC. Translating it yields CATSNLLAYQETQYF. The full variable domain, with the rest looked up from reference TRBV15 and TRBJ2-5, is DAMVIQNPRYQVTQFGKPVTLSCSQTLNHNVMYWYQQKSSQAPKLLFHYYDKDFNNEADTPDNFQSRRPNTSFCFLDIRSPGLGDTAMYLCATSNLLAYQETQYFGPGTRLLVL.

The table lists this clone with a few counts. The rearrangement links TRBV28 to TRBJ1-2, with no clear D. This CDR3 has 11 residues. Between the trimmed V and J ends, which lost 5 bases and 4 bases, there was a span of 5 bases. Germline lookup yields CDR1 MDHEN and CDR2 SYDVKM. CDR3 sequence: CASSPGYGYTF. CDR3 coding DNA: TGTGCCAGCAGTCCAGGCTATGGCTACACCTTC.

The genes are TRBV12-3 or TRBV12-4 and TRBJ2-7; 8 nucleotides line up with TRBD1. The CDR3 is 12 amino acids. Trimming took 7 bases from V and 6 from J; bases not matched to a gene: 5. The chain's CDR3 is CASTADRVEQYF. The CDR3 nucleotides are TGTGCCAGCACCGCGGACAGGGTCGAGCAGTACTTC.

The rearrangement uses TRBV29-1 and TRBJ2-1, with TRBD1 as a possible D gene (5 bases). From germline, CDR1 is SQVTM and CDR2 ANQGSEA. The CDR3 length is 11 residues. The V end lost 8 bases, the J end lost 3 bases, and 8 bases lay between the germline ends. The CDR3 is CSSDSYNEQFF. The CDR3 nucleotides are TGCAGCTCTGACAGCTACAATGAGCAGTTCTTC.

Regarding this clone: Other nucleotide sequences in the sample specify the same CDR3. The CDR3 loop reads CASRGQGSYEQYF. DNA of the CDR3: TGTGCCAGCAGGGGACAGGGTTCCTACGAGCAGTACTTC. The rearrangement joins TRBV6-5 to TRBJ2-7; 9 positions agree with TRBD1. This CDR3 has 13 residues. Trimming cost V 6 bases and J 1 base; bases outside gene matches: 1. Germline V CDR1 and CDR2: MNHEY, SVGAGI.

This chain connects TRBV4-3 to TRBJ2-7; 8 nucleotides agree with TRBD1. The ends lost 8 bases at V and 6 bases at J; junction bases unmatched: 9. The CDR3 totals 13 residues. Germline CDR1 is LGHNA and CDR2 is YSLEER. CDR3: CASAAGQGREQYF. The DNA for the CDR3 is TGCGCCAGCGCCGCAGGACAGGGTCGCGAGCAGTACTTC.

The V call is TRBV7-8, the J call TRBJ2-7; 10 bases align to TRBD2. With 5 bases clipped from V and 0 bases from J, the junction kept 10 bases outside the gene matches. The germline V gene encodes CDR1 SGHVS and CDR2 FQNEAQ. The CDR3 has 17 residues. The CDR3 bases are TGTGCCAGCAGCCTAGGAGGGTTAGCGGGGGGCTCCTACGAGCAGTACTTC. It translates to CASSLGGLAGGSYEQYF. Full variable domain (rest looked up from reference TRBV7-8 and TRBJ2-7): GAGVSQSPRYKVAKRGQDVALRCDPISGHVSLFWYQQALGQGPEFLTYFQNEAQLDKSGLPSDRFFAERPEGSVSTLKIQRTQQEDSAVYLCASSLGGLAGGSYEQYFGPGTRLTVT.

The chain has TRBV29-1 and TRBJ2-2; 8 bases align to TRBD1. Per germline, CDR1 SQVTM and CDR2 ANQGSEA. The CDR3 sequence is 13 residues long. V lost 1 base to trimming and J lost 7 bases; unmatched junction nucleotides: 2. CDR3 region: CSVEVGTGGELFF. The CDR3 region has the DNA TGCAGCGTTGAAGTCGGGACAGGCGGGGAGCTGTTTTTT.

The chain has TRBV28 and TRBJ2-1, with D tentatively TRBD2 (5 bases). Trimming removed 4 bases from V and 0 bases from J, with 16 bases in between. Germline V lookup: CDR1 MDHEN, CDR2 SYDVKM. CDR3 length: 17 amino acids. The CDR3: CASSSPGKASSYNEQFF. CDR3 sequence (DNA): TGTGCCAGCAGTTCCCCCGGGAAAGCGAGCTCCTACAATGAGCAGTTCTTC.

This clone was detected only once. The chain combines TRBV24-1 with TRBJ1-5, with a weak D call TRBD1 (5 bases). The CDR3 is 17 amino acids. Germline CDR1 and CDR2: KGHDR and SFDVKD. V was pared by 1 base and J by 5 bases, with 17 bases between. The CDR3 protein is CATSDFGDTGGYQPQHF. CDR3 bases: TGTGCCACCAGTGATTTTGGAGACACCGGGGGGTATCAGCCCCAGCATTTT.

The gene calls are TRBV19 and TRBJ2-1; TRBD2 matches 12 bases. Germline CDR1 and CDR2: LNHDA and SQIVND (reference sequence). The CDR3 runs to 20 residues. V lost 5 bases to trimming and J lost 8 bases; unmatched junction nucleotides: 22. Here the CDR3 reads CASSPPPASGRAKRTYEQFF. Written as DNA, the CDR3 is TGTGCCAGTAGTCCCCCACCTGCTAGCGGGAGGGCGAAGCGAACCTATGAGCAGTTCTTC.

Only a few counts were recorded for this clone. The chain links TRBV27 to TRBJ2-1, with a weak D call TRBD2 (6 bases). V was cut by 5 bases and J by 11 bases, with 10 bases left in between. The CDR3 sequence is 11 residues long. CDR1 MNHEY and CDR2 SMNVEV come from the germline V gene (reference sequence). Here the CDR3 DNA reads TGTGCCAGCAGTATCCGGACTAAGCAGTTCTTC. It yields the protein CASSIRTKQFF.

This chain uses TRBV7-9 with TRBJ2-7; TRBD1 agrees at 9 bases. This CDR3 region has 14 residues. Germline trimming cut 6 bases from V and 3 bases from J; bases unmatched to any gene: 6. CDR1 is SEHNR and CDR2 is FQNEAQ in the germline V gene (reference sequence). In nucleotides, the CDR3 is TGTGCCAGCAGTATCCGGGACAGGGTCTACGAGCAGTACTTC. It is translated as CASSIRDRVYEQYF.

This clone was observed once. V is TRBV14 and J is TRBJ2-7, with 9 bases matching TRBD1. CDR1 is SGHDN and CDR2 is FVKESK in the germline V gene. The V gene end was trimmed by 5 bases and the J gene end by 1 base; junction bases not matched to a gene: 3. The CDR3 contains 14 residues. CDR3 amino acids: CASSAGTGSYEQYF. For the CDR3, the DNA is TGTGCCAGCAGCGCCGGGACAGGGTCCTACGAGCAGTACTTC.

The chain recombines TRBV28 with TRBJ2-7; 9 bases match TRBD1. There are 15 residues in the CDR3. Germline CDR1 MDHEN, CDR2 SYDVKM. V lost 4 bases, J lost 8 bases, and 12 bases stayed unmatched. The CDR3: CASSSEGQGPNKQYF. CDR3 in DNA: TGTGCCAGCAGTTCTGAGGGACAGGGCCCTAACAAGCAGTACTTC.

The chain employs TRBV9 and TRBJ2-2, with 10 positions matching TRBD2. Losses at the gene ends were 4 bases for V and 7 bases for J; bases not matched to a gene: 7. CDR1 and CDR2 from the germline V gene are SGDLS and YYNGEE. The CDR3 runs to 15 residues. The CDR3 DNA is TGTGCCAGCAGCATTGGACTAGCGGCTGGCGGGGAGCTGTTTTTT. This gives the protein CASSIGLAAGGELFF.

This clone was picked up a small number of times. The chain uses TRBV9 and TRBJ2-7, with 9 bases identical to TRBD1. Trimming cost V 4 bases and J 3 bases; bases outside gene matches: 5. The CDR3 runs 14 residues. Germline V gene sequence: CDR1 SGDLS, CDR2 YYNGEE. CDR3 nucleotide sequence: TGTGCCAGCAGCCCCCGGGACAGGGTCTACGAGCAGTACTTC. Its protein is CASSPRDRVYEQYF.

CDR3 sequence: CASSQVDRYEQYF. The CDR3 region has the DNA TGTGCCAGCAGCCAAGTGGACAGGTACGAGCAGTACTTC. J is TRBJ2-7 and V is TRBV4-2; 7 bases align to TRBD1. The CDR3 is 13 residues long. The germline CDR1 and CDR2 sequences are LGHNA and YNFKEQ. The V segment lost 1 base and the J segment 4 bases; nucleotides outside the gene matches: 1.

This clone was seen only once. The chain links TRBV18 to TRBJ1-3; perhaps TRBD1 as D (6 bases). CDR3 length: 16 amino acids. The ends were cut back, 1 base at V and 2 bases at J, with 12 bases in the middle. Germline assignment: CDR1 KGHSH and CDR2 LQKENI. The CDR3 spells CASSPHPPGAGNTIYF. CDR3 bases: TGTGCCAGCTCACCACACCCCCCAGGGGCTGGAAACACCATATATTTT.

CDR3 nucleotides: TGTGCCAGTAGTTCGGGCCTAGCGGGAGGGGGCGAGCAGTACTTC. It encodes CASSSGLAGGGEQYF. V is TRBV19 and J is TRBJ2-7; the match to TRBD2 covers 12 bases. The J segment lost 6 bases and the V segment lost 5 bases, leaving 8 bases of the junction unmatched. Germline V lookup: CDR1 LNHDA, CDR2 SQIVND (reference sequence). The CDR3 consists of 15 residues.

The chain combines TRBV28 with TRBJ2-1; 9 nucleotides line up with TRBD2. The CDR3 consists of 16 residues. The V and J ends lost 5 bases and 3 bases, in that order; junction bases with no gene match: 8. Germline CDR1 and CDR2: MDHEN and SYDVKM. The CDR3 loop is CASSPETSGDYNEQFF. Here the CDR3 DNA reads TGTGCCAGCAGTCCGGAGACTAGCGGAGACTACAATGAGCAGTTCTTC.

This clone was seen just once. Other DNA sequences within the sample encode an identical CDR3. The genes are TRBV28 and TRBJ1-1, with D maybe TRBD1 (5 bases). This CDR3 has 13 amino acids. Germline-derived CDR1 and CDR2 are MDHEN and SYDVKM. V was pared by 6 bases and J by 1 base, with 9 bases between. The CDR3 loop reads CASSPGGNTEAFF. CDR3 in DNA: TGTGCCAGCAGCCCCGGGGGGAACACTGAAGCTTTCTTT. Full variable domain (remainder filled in from reference TRBV28 and TRBJ1-1): DVKVTQSSRYLVKRTGEKVFLECVQDMDHENMFWYRQDPGLGLRLIYFSYDVKMKEKGDIPEGYSVSREKKERFSLILESASTNQTSMYLCASSPGGNTEAFFGQGTRLTVV.